The next 9 T cell receptor beta chains were all read from a single sample in a study of tumor-infiltrating lymphocytes in primary liver carcinoma. Starting material of around 460 ng total RNA yielded TCR beta cDNA via a constant-region primer. Three-round nested multiplex PCR performed with slightly modified ARM-PCR produced the TCR beta libraries. Use of TRBV1-TRBV30 forward primers with a C-beta reverse primer characterized the first two PCR rounds, which lasted around 11 cycles each. One entry per CDR3 protein, called by TCRdb with MiXCR from the multiplex PCR reads. The sample has roughly 70,000 distinct CDR3 sequences; around 69% are singletons. Co-extracted RNA and DNA came from around 20-30 mg of unsorted bulk tissue. Sequences were obtained from liver tumor tissue from sampling region 4. Subset here: tumor region T4, right-lateral pole. These receptors came from a man aged 35-49 years with primary liver carcinoma and hepatitis B virus infection.

CDR3 in DNA: TGTGCAATCAGGAGACAGGCCCATAGCAATCAGCCCCAGTATTTT. Encoded protein: CAIRRQAHSNQPQYF. V gene TRBV6-5 combines with J gene TRBJ1-5; TRBD1 might be the D (6 bases). The last part of the DNA fits TRBJ2-3 better; the J call may be wrong. The germline V gene encodes CDR1 MNHEY and CDR2 SVGAGI. The CDR3 consists of 15 residues.

Comments on this clonotype: A much larger clonotype is one base distant, so this may be a read error. The V call is TRBV29-1, the J call TRBJ1-1; D is perhaps TRBD1 (5 bases). This CDR3 comprises 15 residues. Germline loops: CDR1 SQVTM, CDR2 ANQGSEA. The DNA for the CDR3 is TGCAACGTTGGTCCAGGGTGGGGTATGGTCGCTGGAGCTTTCTTT. Translation gives CNVGPGWGMVAGAFF.

Details on this clonotype: The conserved phenylalanine or tryptophan is not found at the CDR3 terminus, so this likely reflects a read error. V gene TRBV10-2 combines with J gene TRBJ2-1, with D unresolved. The CDR3 runs to 14 residues. The germline gives CDR1 WSHSY, CDR2 SAAADI. CDR3 region: CASSEGRLLNGQFL. The DNA of the CDR3 is TGCGCCAGCAGTGAGGGCAGGTTACTCAATGGGCAGTTCCTC.

There are a few counts of this clonotype. Given a much more abundant clone one base away, this may be a read error. The rearrangement joins TRBV28 to TRBJ1-5, with D hard to call. The CDR3 consists of 11 residues. Germline values: CDR1 MDHEN, CDR2 SYDVKM. CDR3: CVSSYTQPQHF. The CDR3, as DNA: TGTGTCAGCAGTTATACACAGCCCCAGCATTTT.

This clonotype was counted many times. The chain links TRBV5-4 to TRBJ2-5, with D perhaps matching TRBD2 (6 bases). The V end was cut by 4 bases, the J end by 7 bases, with 17 bases between. Germline-derived CDR1 and CDR2 are SGHNT and YYREEE (reference sequence). This CDR3 spans 14 amino acids. CDR3 nucleotides: TGTGCCAGCAGCCCAGCACAGGTGGGGGGGACCCAGTACTTC. Translation gives CASSPAQVGGTQYF.

On this clonotype: One end of the junction varies from germline; a read error may be responsible. The V and J genes are TRBV11-2 and TRBJ2-5; 8 bases are a match to TRBD2. The length of the CDR3 is 16 residues. The germline CDR1 and CDR2 sequences are SGHAT and FQNNGV. CDR3 nucleotide sequence: TGTGCCAGCAGCCAAACTACTGGCGGGAGGAGAGAGACCCAGTACTTT. As protein: CASSQTTGGRRETQYF. The variable domain in full, completed from reference TRBV11-2 and TRBJ2-5, reads EAGVAQSPRYKIIEKRQSVAFWCNPISGHATLYWYQQILGQGPKLLIQFQNNGVVDDSQLPKDRFSAERLKGVDSTLKIQPAKLEDSAVYLCASSQTTGGRRETQYFGPGTRLLVL.

This clonotype was found many times. This chain connects TRBV12-3 or TRBV12-4 to TRBJ1-5; TRBD1 is a possible D gene (6 bases). V lost 6 bases to trimming and J lost 3 bases, with 12 bases between them. The length of the CDR3 is 14 residues. CDR3 bases: TGTGCCAGCAGCCAACAGGGCGACAATCAGCCCCAGCATTTT. This sequence encodes CASSQQGDNQPQHF.

The V call is TRBV29-1, the J call TRBJ2-1; tentative D call: TRBD2 (6 bases). V lost 7 bases and J 6 bases, leaving 16 bases between the germline ends. Germline V gene lookup returns CDR1 SQVTM and CDR2 ANQGSEA. CDR3 length: 13 amino acids. CDR3 loop: CSGVTSGFNEQFF. CDR3 DNA sequence: TGCAGCGGGGTGACTAGTGGGTTCAATGAGCAGTTCTTC.

This clonotype was seen only a few times. V gene TRBV9 combines with J gene TRBJ2-2, with D perhaps TRBD1 (6 bases). The V gene's germline CDR1 is SGDLS and CDR2 YYNGEE. The CDR3 consists of 14 residues. V dropped 0 bases and J dropped 7 bases, with 10 bases sitting between them. The CDR3 bases are TGTGCCAGCAGCGTAGCAGGGGATAGCGGGGAGCTGTTTTTT. Its protein product is CASSVAGDSGELFF.